This TCR beta chain was observed in a study of shared clonotypes between healthy human individuals (dated by TCRdb to about 2020). A note on the overall study: The cohort comprised a couple of women and three men aged 18 to 49 years. Different laboratories and diverse techniques were used to prepare libraries and sequence TCR repertoires, to increase sequencing depth and limit assay-specific biases. For each donor, three plates each were used for CD4 naive and CD4 memory, two plates were used for CD8 naive, and one plate was used for CD8 memory. To estimate repertoire size and how much clonotypes are shared between individuals, the study performed deep sequencing of blood TCR repertoires from a handful of healthy adults. Between about 0.9 and 9 billion PBMCs per donor were obtained by leukapheresis.

A word on this clone: The antigen this receptor binds is unknown. No base-level quality is on record; no much larger clone is a single base apart.

Trimming at the junction amounts to 0 bases on V and 5 bases on J, and the germline ends lie 11 bases apart. The CDR3 contains 14 residues, cysteine and phenylalanine counted. Only the CDR3 portion is preserved as DNA: 42 bases, with reading frame beginning at the first base. As encoded in the germline V gene, CDR1 is LGHNA while CDR2 is YSLEER. TCR CDR3 regions were amplified from genomic DNA by multiplex PCR using the deep immunoSEQ assay. Extracted genomic DNA from each cell subset was distributed evenly across all wells of several immunoSEQ 96-well plates, and each plate was treated as a replicate. For sorted subsets, approximately 200 ng of genomic DNA, equivalent to some 30,000 T cell genomes, went into each replicate PCR. Purified libraries were measured with a Qubit 3.0 fluorometer, size-checked on a Bioanalyzer 2100, and measured again with the KAPA Library Quantification kit. Every immunoSEQ 96-well plate was sequenced on a separate single-read 150-cycle Illumina NextSeq 550 flow cell. The authors' pipeline ran thus. Because only junctional sequences without quality scores were contained in the immunoSEQ output, filtering matching that applied to full-length reads could not be performed. To assign V/J genes and CDR3, sequences were annotated using PyIR, a Python wrapper for IgBLAST v1.9, with IMGT germline references. Reads were removed for weak V/J assignments (E-value above 1e-6), missing CDR3, stop codons, out-of-frame junctions, or ambiguous translated residues. A V3J clonotype was defined by an identical inferred V gene, J gene, and CDR3 amino acid sequence. The percentage overlap between two repertoires was calculated by dividing the number of shared unique clonotypes by the size of the smaller repertoire. RTK rarefaction, the Chao1 estimator, and Recon v2.1 estimates of unobserved clonotypes were used to assess repertoire richness. Generation probabilities for all TCRbeta clonotypes obtained by the gDNA method from four donors were computed using OLGA. TCRdb's version of the immuneACCESS table is confined to in-frame rearrangements and falls short of the full clone set. An unresolved V gene accounts for under half of the shortfall where checked; the remainder is of unknown origin. Clone size and the V and J calls come from that table; the DNA yielded D and trimming. The sample table holds about 2.3 million clones, of which 93% were seen once. About 0.37% of the sample is taken by the ten largest.

What the study reported, not specific to this receptor: Because the study included only a small number of donors, the genetic and exposure-history diversity represented was limited. Rarefaction of sorted-subset datasets indicated incomplete sequencing despite the large sequencing depth. Based on pairwise subsampling, the degree of clonotype sharing among donors was expected to be affected by sequencing depth. Larger estimated clonotype richness was generally found for naive subsets than for memory subsets. Clonotypes shared by all four sorted-subset donors showed higher generation probabilities than non-shared clonotypes. Across a handful of donors, around 5.4% of naive CD4, approximately 3.6% of naive CD8, under 2.5% of memory CD4, and about 0.44% of memory CD8 clonotypes were shared. Only blood was sampled, and tissue TCR repertoires likely differ from those in blood.

Healthy HIV-negative adults with no recently reported acute infections or vaccinations were included as donors. Every donor was a Caucasian adult residing in Nashville, Tennessee, USA. Magnetic negative selection was used to enrich CD4+ T cells, after which naive cells were positively selected on CD45RA and the negative fraction became the memory subset. Blood was obtained by leukapheresis, after which PBMCs were separated by Ficoll-Histopaque density gradient centrifugation and cryopreserved in liquid nitrogen vapor phase. Analytical flow cytometry was used to check the purity and quantity of every magnetically sorted T cell population. From each sorted fraction, genomic DNA was isolated and quantified by UV absorbance on a Nanodrop 2000c.

The sequenced sample consisted of naive CD4+ T cells from PBMCs. The cell subset or site label of this sample denotes: CD45RA+ positively selected. The clonotype originates from a young man in good health. Some clones in this sample may be carry-over from other donors' samples. In this chain, TRBV4-3 is recombined with TRBJ2-7; a weak D assignment points to TRBD1 (5 bases agree). CDR3 sequence: CASSQETGTHEQYF. The sequence in DNA is TGCGCCAGCAGCCAAGAAACAGGTACCCACGAGCAGTACTTC.